This T cell receptor (beta chain) was captured by sequencing in a study of shared clonotypes between healthy human individuals. Measured with immunoSEQ multiplex PCR; TCRdb has only the in-frame clones, and not every one. The sample holds around 1.5 million clones, approximately 98% seen once. Between the trimmed V and J ends, which lost 2 bases and 6 bases, there was a span of 15 bases. CDR3 size: 14 residues. In germline, CDR1 is SGDLS, CDR2 YYNGEE. The sequence was obtained from a man aged 30-40 years in good health. The chain employs TRBV9 and TRBJ2-7, with D tentatively TRBD1 (6 bases). Material for sequencing was naive CD4+ T cells sorted from blood. Subset reported: CD45RA+ positively selected. CDR3 region: CASSVTGSPSEQYF. The CDR3 region has the DNA TGTGCCAGCAGCGTCACAGGGTCCCCTTCCGAGCAGTACTTC.